The 30 T cell receptor beta chains below all came from one sample that was sequenced in a study of blood T cell repertoires in COVID-19. Using immunoSEQ multiplex PCR, the repertoire was profiled, and TCRdb retains in-frame clones only, with some absent. The sample has under 140,000 clones, approximately 82% seen once. Input material: peripheral blood. The receptors stem from a woman of 80 years or more with acute or convalescent COVID-19.

This chain connects TRBV14 to TRBJ1-1, with D maybe TRBD1 (5 bases). CDR1 and CDR2 (germline): SGHDN, FVKESK. Trimming stripped 2 bases from V and 4 bases from J, with 11 bases between. CDR3 length equals 14 residues. Here the CDR3 DNA reads TGTGCCAGCAGCCAAAACTGGGGGGGCACTGAAGCTTTCTTT. Translating gives CASSQNWGGTEAFF. The variable domain in full, completed from reference TRBV14 and TRBJ1-1, reads EAGVTQFPSHSVIEKGQTVTLRCDPISGHDNLYWYRRVMGKEIKFLLHFVKESKQDESGMPNNRFLAERTGGTYSTLKVQPAELEDSGVYFCASSQNWGGTEAFFGQGTRLTVV.

This clone has only one observation. This chain uses TRBV5-1 with TRBJ2-5, with a weak D call TRBD1 (7 bases). The CDR3 has 15 amino acids. Germline CDR1 SGHRS, CDR2 YFSETQ. V lost 0 bases, J lost 4 bases, and 13 bases lay in between. The CDR3 region has the DNA TGCGCCAGCAGCTTGGGGCCAGGGGGGTCAGAGACCCAGTACTTC. Translated, it gives CASSLGPGGSETQYF.

The chain couples TRBV28 to TRBJ1-2; 7 nucleotides match TRBD1. Germline loops: CDR1 MDHEN, CDR2 SYDVKM. V was pared by 6 bases and J by 1 base, with 8 bases of the junction left unmatched. The CDR3 loop spans 15 amino acids. The CDR3 protein is CASRKQGLINYGYTF. The CDR3 DNA reads as TGTGCCAGCAGAAAACAGGGGCTAATTAACTATGGCTACACCTTC.

This clone was counted a single time. The chain has TRBV28 and TRBJ2-1, with D unclear. Germline CDR1 and CDR2: MDHEN and SYDVKM. This CDR3 is 13 amino acids long. The germline V and J ends were trimmed by 2 bases and 5 bases, with 7 bases remaining between them. The CDR3 is CASSLNPDNEQFF. The CDR3 DNA reads as TGTGCCAGCAGTTTAAATCCAGACAATGAGCAGTTCTTC.

The CDR3 DNA is TGCGCCAGCAGCGCCGGACTAGCGGGGGGGCTACCGGATACGCAGTATTTT. As protein: CASSAGLAGGLPDTQYF. The chain has TRBV5-1 and TRBJ2-3, with TRBD2 matching over 15 bases. The CDR3 is 17 residues long. Trimming removed 4 bases from V and 6 bases from J; junction bases left unmatched: 9. Germline assignment: CDR1 SGHRS and CDR2 YFSETQ.

The chain employs TRBV7-3 and TRBJ1-1; the D gene is possibly TRBD1 (5 bases). The CDR3 spans 12 residues. Germline V CDR1 and CDR2: SGHTA, FQGTGA. V was shortened by 1 base and J by 7 bases, with 7 bases between the two germline ends. The CDR3 DNA sequence: TGTGCCAGCAGCTTAATGGGGGGTGAAGCTTTCTTT. Translated, it gives CASSLMGGEAFF.

J is TRBJ1-1 and V is TRBV2, with 7 nucleotides matching TRBD1. The CDR3 is 15 residues long. The junction had 15 bases not matched to a gene; V was cut back by 11 bases and J by 3 bases. CDR1 SNHLY and CDR2 FYNNEI come from the germline V gene. CDR3 sequence reads: CAVNRGSVGYTEAFF. CDR3 nucleotide sequence: TGTGCCGTAAACAGGGGCTCCGTCGGGTACACTGAAGCTTTCTTT.

The rearrangement links TRBV20-1 to TRBJ2-5, with D unclear. The CDR3 extends over 11 amino acids. Trimming removed 7 bases at V and 3 bases at J, with 9 bases between. CDR1 is DFQATT, CDR2 SNEGSKA, per germline (reference sequence). The CDR3 loop is CSVRVEETQYF. Here the CDR3 DNA reads TGCAGTGTCCGGGTAGAAGAGACCCAGTACTTC.

In nucleotides, the CDR3 is TGTGCCAGCAGCCGTCCCCCGACTACACCCAGGACCCAGTACTTC. It is translated as CASSRPPTTPRTQYF. The chain recombines TRBV7-2 with TRBJ2-5, with TRBD2 as a possible D gene (5 bases). Germline V lookup: CDR1 SGHTA, CDR2 FQGNSA. Trimming took 5 bases from V and 7 from J, leaving 20 bases between them. The CDR3 is made up of 15 amino acids.

The chain couples TRBV30 to TRBJ2-3; D not resolved. From germline, CDR1 is GTSNPN and CDR2 SVGIG (reference sequence). V lost 7 bases and J 0 bases, leaving 14 bases between the germline ends. The CDR3 is 14 residues long. CDR3 region: CALPFPTSTDTQYF. CDR3 in DNA: TGTGCCTTACCCTTCCCCACAAGCACAGATACGCAGTATTTT.

The genes are TRBV4-1 and TRBJ2-1; possibly TRBD2 for D (5 bases). Germline values: CDR1 MGHRA, CDR2 YSYEKL. V lost 5 bases, J lost 0 bases, and 14 bases lay in between. The CDR3 loop spans 16 amino acids. CDR3 in amino acids: CASSTSVPGSYNEQFF. CDR3 in DNA: TGCGCCAGCAGCACTAGTGTCCCCGGCTCCTACAATGAGCAGTTCTTC.

V usage is TRBV19 and J usage is TRBJ2-1; 8 bases match TRBD2. This CDR3 spans 18 amino acids. Germline CDR1 LNHDA, CDR2 SQIVND (reference sequence). The V gene end was trimmed by 3 bases and the J gene end by 5 bases; junction bases not matched to a gene: 15. In nucleotides, the CDR3 is TGTGCCAGTAGTATGATTAGGAGCGGGAGTCAAGGGGACAATGAGCAGTTCTTC. Translation gives CASSMIRSGSQGDNEQFF.

This clone was counted between two and nine times. The chain joins TRBV19 to TRBJ1-3; D gene uncertain. CDR1 LNHDA and CDR2 SQIVND come from the germline V gene (reference sequence). The CDR3 extends over 14 amino acids. V was trimmed by 1 base and J by 0 bases, leaving 4 bases between them. Here the CDR3 reads CASSIAPSGNTIYF. Written as DNA, the CDR3 is TGTGCCAGTAGTATAGCTCCCTCTGGAAACACCATATATTTT.

This clone was recorded a few times. The rearrangement joins TRBV10-3 to TRBJ1-5; D is possibly TRBD1 (6 bases). Trimming shortened V by 2 bases and J by 5 bases, and 10 bases separated the two germline ends. CDR1 is ENHRY and CDR2 is SYGVKD in the germline V gene. The CDR3 contains 14 residues. Here the CDR3 DNA reads TGTGCCATCAGTGAGCGGGCAGGGGATCAGCCCCAGCATTTT. Encoded protein: CAISERAGDQPQHF.

This sequence joins TRBV6-6 and TRBJ1-5; weak D call: TRBD1 (5 bases). The ends were cut back, 8 bases at V and 7 bases at J, with 21 bases in the middle. Looked up from germline, CDR1 is MNHNY and CDR2 is SVGAGI (reference sequence). The length of the CDR3 is 15 residues. CDR3 DNA sequence: TGTGCCAGCCGGGCAGGGCGCTCCGTACGACAGCCCCAGCATTTT. Encoded protein: CASRAGRSVRQPQHF.

This clone appeared a few times. This sequence joins TRBV30 and TRBJ2-5, with 8 bases fitting TRBD1. Germline loops: CDR1 GTSNPN, CDR2 SVGIG (reference sequence). The CDR3 is made up of 12 amino acids. Trimming at V came to 8 bases and at J to 2 bases, leaving 4 bases not matched to a gene. This CDR3 is CAGTGGQETQYF. For the CDR3, the DNA is TGTGCCGGGACAGGAGGGCAAGAGACCCAGTACTTC.

This clone has a handful of counts. This chain uses TRBV28 with TRBJ1-3; D is unclear. Per germline, CDR1 MDHEN and CDR2 SYDVKM. V was cut by 4 bases and J by 1 base, with 8 bases left in between. CDR3 length equals 14 residues. CDR3 protein: CASSSSGSGNTIYF. For the CDR3, the DNA is TGTGCCAGCAGTTCCTCAGGATCTGGAAACACCATATATTTT.

This clone has only one observation. This chain uses TRBV19 with TRBJ1-2; D ambiguous. Deletions cut 1 base from V and 2 bases from J, with 8 bases between. Germline V gene data show CDR1 as LNHDA and CDR2 as SQIVND (reference sequence). This CDR3 has 14 residues. Here the CDR3 reads CASSIVPLNYGYTF. The CDR3 nucleotides read TGTGCCAGTAGTATAGTTCCGTTAAACTATGGCTACACCTTC.

V and J are TRBV4-3 and TRBJ2-1, with 7 bases matching TRBD2. Germline V CDR1 and CDR2: LGHNA, YSLEER. This CDR3 contains 16 residues. The J segment lost 2 bases and the V segment lost 0 bases, leaving 4 bases of the junction unmatched. The CDR3 bases are TGCGCCAGCAGCCAAGATGTAGCGGGTACCTACAATGAGCAGTTCTTC. Its protein product is CASSQDVAGTYNEQFF.

The chain has TRBV23-1 and TRBJ1-1; 7 positions match TRBD1. TRBV23-1 is marked as an open reading frame, function uncertain. CDR3 length: 18 residues. The trim removed 0 bases at V and 5 bases at J, leaving 15 bases unmatched. CDR3 loop: CASSQSPRDRHRRTEAFF. CDR3 coding DNA: TGCGCCAGCAGTCAATCTCCACGGGACAGACATCGTAGGACTGAAGCTTTCTTT.

This clone came up a few times. This chain joins TRBV28 and TRBJ1-4; possibly TRBD1 for D (6 bases). Germline V lookup: CDR1 MDHEN, CDR2 SYDVKM. The CDR3 contains 14 residues. V was shortened by 3 bases and J by 6 bases, with 11 bases between the two germline ends. The CDR3 is CASSLTGRHEKLFF. CDR3 DNA sequence: TGTGCCAGCAGTTTGACAGGACGGCATGAAAAACTGTTTTTT.

The V gene is TRBV5-1, the J gene TRBJ2-7; tentatively, D is TRBD1 (5 bases). The germline V gene has CDR1 SGHRS and CDR2 YFSETQ. This CDR3 is 15 amino acids long. V shed 4 bases and J shed 3 bases, with 17 bases lying between them. The CDR3 sequence: CASSPALGQGYEQYF. CDR3 DNA sequence: TGCGCCAGCAGCCCGGCGTTGGGGCAGGGCTACGAGCAGTACTTC.

This rearrangement joins TRBV5-8 to TRBJ2-7; possible D gene TRBD1, 6 bases. CDR1 and CDR2 (germline): SGHTS, YDEGEE. This CDR3 has 15 amino acids. The V gene lost 0 bases and the J gene lost 5 bases, with 15 bases spanning the gap. CDR3 protein: CASSLAFGGGNEQYF. CDR3 in DNA: TGTGCCAGCAGCTTGGCCTTTGGGGGCGGAAACGAGCAGTACTTC.

The CDR3 nucleotides are TGTGCCAGCTTCCGCTTGGTACGGGGGGTATCCTACGAGCAGTACTTC. Its translation is CASFRLVRGVSYEQYF. The rearrangement links TRBV2 to TRBJ2-7; 7 nucleotides line up with TRBD2. V gave up 8 bases and J gave up 1 base; unmatched junction bases: 14. This CDR3 has 16 amino acids. The germline V gene encodes CDR1 SNHLY and CDR2 FYNNEI. Based on the CDR3 plus reference TRBV2 and TRBJ2-7, the full variable domain is EPEVTQTPSHQVTQMGQEVILRCVPISNHLYFYWYRQILGQKVEFLVSFYNNEISEKSEIFDDQFSVERPDGSNFTLKIRSTKLEDSAMYFCASFRLVRGVSYEQYFGPGTRLTVT.

The genes are TRBV27 and TRBJ1-2; D uncertain. V lost 4 bases and J lost 6, with 24 bases in between. CDR3 size: 17 residues. The germline CDR1 and CDR2 sequences are MNHEY and SMNVEV (reference sequence). CDR3 loop: CASSSLDGVRWDDGYTF. In DNA, the CDR3 is TGTGCCAGCAGTTCCCTGGACGGGGTAAGGTGGGATGATGGCTACACCTTC.

The rearrangement joins TRBV19 to TRBJ1-5; possible D gene TRBD1, 5 bases. V lost 5 bases and J lost 4, with 12 bases in between. The CDR3 extends over 14 amino acids. Looked up from germline, CDR1 is LNHDA and CDR2 is SQIVND (reference sequence). This CDR3 is CASSPRQWNQPQHF. The CDR3 DNA sequence: TGTGCCAGTAGTCCCCGACAGTGGAATCAGCCCCAGCATTTT.

Here the CDR3 DNA reads TGTGCCAGCAGCCTGACAGGGCCCACCTACGAGCAGTACTTC. Translating gives CASSLTGPTYEQYF. The rearrangement links TRBV7-9 to TRBJ2-7; the match to TRBD1 covers 7 bases. Unmatched junction bases numbered 6, after V lost 5 bases and J lost 2 bases. In germline, CDR1 is SEHNR, CDR2 FQNEAQ (reference sequence). This CDR3 has 14 residues.

V and J are TRBV28 and TRBJ1-2; a weak D match, TRBD1 (5 bases). CDR3 length: 13 amino acids. Trimming took 6 bases from V and 5 from J, leaving 13 bases between them. The V gene's germline CDR1 is MDHEN and CDR2 SYDVKM. This chain's CDR3 is CASSLGHDYGYTF. In nucleotides, the CDR3 is TGTGCCAGCAGCCTAGGACATGATTATGGCTACACCTTC.

This chain links TRBV28 with TRBJ1-2; D remains unclear. Germline V gives CDR1 MDHEN, CDR2 SYDVKM. CDR3 size: 14 residues. Trimming cost V 6 bases and J 3 bases, with 14 bases left between them. The CDR3 spells CASRSRRTHYGYTF. The CDR3 DNA sequence: TGTGCCAGCAGATCCCGCCGGACTCACTATGGCTACACCTTC.

The J gene is TRBJ2-3, the V gene TRBV25-1, with TRBD2 matching over 14 bases. The ends lost 7 bases at V and 9 bases at J; junction bases unmatched: 9. The CDR3 contains 15 residues. CDR1 and CDR2 from the germline V gene are MGHDK and SYGVNS. CDR3 sequence (DNA): TGTGCCAGCATCCCTCCTGGACTAGCGGGGGGAACGCAGTATTTT. Encoded protein: CASIPPGLAGGTQYF.